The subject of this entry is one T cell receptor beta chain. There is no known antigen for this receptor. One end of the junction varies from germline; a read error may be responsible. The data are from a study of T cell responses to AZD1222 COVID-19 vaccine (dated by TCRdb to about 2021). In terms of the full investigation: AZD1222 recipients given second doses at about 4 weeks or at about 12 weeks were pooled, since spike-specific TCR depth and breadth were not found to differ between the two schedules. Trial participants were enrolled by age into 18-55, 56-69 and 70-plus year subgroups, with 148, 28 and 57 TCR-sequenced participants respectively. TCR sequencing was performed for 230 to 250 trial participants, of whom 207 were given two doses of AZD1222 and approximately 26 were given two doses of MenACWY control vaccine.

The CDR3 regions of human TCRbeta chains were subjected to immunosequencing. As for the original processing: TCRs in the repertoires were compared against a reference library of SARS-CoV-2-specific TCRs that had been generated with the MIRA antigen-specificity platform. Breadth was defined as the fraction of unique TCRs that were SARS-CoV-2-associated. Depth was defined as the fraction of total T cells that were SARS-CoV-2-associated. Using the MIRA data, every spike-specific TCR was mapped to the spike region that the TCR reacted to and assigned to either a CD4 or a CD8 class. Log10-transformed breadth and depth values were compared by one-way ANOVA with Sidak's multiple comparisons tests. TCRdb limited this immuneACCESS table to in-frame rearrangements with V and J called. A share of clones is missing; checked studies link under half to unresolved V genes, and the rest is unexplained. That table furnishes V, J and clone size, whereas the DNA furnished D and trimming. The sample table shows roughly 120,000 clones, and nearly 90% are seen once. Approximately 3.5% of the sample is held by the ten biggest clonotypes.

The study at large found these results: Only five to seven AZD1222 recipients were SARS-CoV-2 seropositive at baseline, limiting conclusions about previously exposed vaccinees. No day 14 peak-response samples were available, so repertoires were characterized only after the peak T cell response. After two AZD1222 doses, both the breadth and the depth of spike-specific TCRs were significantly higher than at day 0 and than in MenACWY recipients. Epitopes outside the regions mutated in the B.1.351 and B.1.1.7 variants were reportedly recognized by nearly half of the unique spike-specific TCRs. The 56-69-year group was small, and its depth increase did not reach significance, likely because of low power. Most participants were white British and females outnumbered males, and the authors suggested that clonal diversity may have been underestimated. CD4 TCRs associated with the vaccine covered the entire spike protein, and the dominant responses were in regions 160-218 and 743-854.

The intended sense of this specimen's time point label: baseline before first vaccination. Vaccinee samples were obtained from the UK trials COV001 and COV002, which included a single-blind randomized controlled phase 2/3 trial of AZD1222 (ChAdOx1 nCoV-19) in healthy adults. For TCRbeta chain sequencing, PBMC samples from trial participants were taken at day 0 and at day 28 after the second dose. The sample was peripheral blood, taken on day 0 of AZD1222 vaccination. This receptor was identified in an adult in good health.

The CDR3 region: CARRLAGGETQYF. Here is the DNA: TGTGCCCGCAGACTAGCGGGGGGGGAGACCCAGTACTTC. Recombination linked TRBV11-1 to TRBJ2-5, and 14 junction bases match TRBD2. CDR1 and CDR2 (SGHAT, FQDESV) derive from the germline V gene (reference sequence). The CDR3 covers 13 residues, taking in both the cysteine and the phenylalanine. Only the CDR3 DNA is retained, 39 bases long and in frame from the first base.